The 3 T cell receptor beta chains presented below share a single source sample, sequenced in a study of T-cell reconstitution after alpha-beta-depleted transplantation in children. Preparation of the TCRbeta library involved a method that used unique molecular identifiers. TCRdb reprocessed the PCR reads via MiXCR and lists one record per CDR3 protein. The data hold about 610,000 distinct CDR3 sequences, with roughly a tenth observed a single time. The sequencing used PBMCs from the stem cell graft donor, collected from the stem cell graft. These receptors were collected from a human donor who donated a stem cell graft to a child with acute myeloid leukemia.

The chain combines TRBV4-3 with TRBJ2-2; weak D call: TRBD1 (5 bases). The CDR3 sequence is 15 residues long. From germline, CDR1 is LGHNA and CDR2 YSLEER. V lost 1 base and J 2 bases, leaving 8 bases between the germline ends. The DNA of the CDR3 is TGCGCCAGCAGCCAAGGACAGAGAAACACCGGGGAGCTGTTTTTT. This sequence encodes CASSQGQRNTGELFF.

This clonotype has just a few counts. This CDR3 reads CSTQTGDEQYF. In nucleotides, the CDR3 is TGCAGCACACAGACAGGGGACGAGCAGTACTTC. The gene calls are TRBV29-1 and TRBJ2-7; the match to TRBD1 covers 8 bases. This CDR3 region has 11 residues. V lost 8 bases to trimming and J lost 5 bases; unmatched junction nucleotides: 5. CDR1 is SQVTM and CDR2 is ANQGSEA in the germline V gene.

This clonotype was recorded many times. This rearrangement joins TRBV10-3 to TRBJ2-1, with D tentatively TRBD1 (6 bases). Trimming left V 3 bases short and J 5 bases short, with 14 bases between. The CDR3 extends over 15 amino acids. Germline V gene sequence: CDR1 ENHRY, CDR2 SYGVKD. The CDR3 nucleotides are TGTGCCATCAGTGACAGGGACAACTGGAACAATGAGCAGTTCTTC. Protein: CAISDRDNWNNEQFF.